At least ten counts were recorded for the clone carrying this T cell receptor (beta chain). The antigen is not known. Germline CDR1 and CDR2: LNHDA and SQIVND (reference sequence). V lost 5 bases to trimming and J lost 0 bases, with 14 bases between them. The CDR3 covers 15 residues. Libraries for TCR beta were made by quantitative 5'-RACE with molecular barcodes. TCRdb reprocessed the 5' RACE reads via MiXCR and lists one record per CDR3 protein. The table includes about 140,000 distinct CDR3 sequences, 7.5% to 9.5% detected once. These data originate in a study of CD8 T cells in ankylosing spondylitis. Notes on the study in general: Seemingly distinctive of ankylosing spondylitis blood was a TCR beta motif formed by eight highly homologous variants. It was reported that disease-linked clones were significantly enriched in matched ankylosing spondylitis synovial fluid.

Material: synovial fluid, either unsorted or a sorted T cell fraction (not recorded which). The genes are TRBV19 and TRBJ2-7; D is undetermined. This clonotype was sampled from a male donor with ankylosing spondylitis. The CDR3 loop is CASSWSSETSYEQYF. The CDR3 DNA is TGTGCCAGTAGTTGGTCGTCGGAGACCTCCTACGAGCAGTACTTC.